These 5 T cell receptor beta chains were sequenced from one sample in a study of cytomegalovirus exposure and HLA in healthy donors. The PCR used 60 Vbeta and 13 Jbeta primers. The assay was immunoSEQ multiplex PCR, and TCRdb's table has in-frame clones only and misses some. The sample lists about 130,000 clones; around 68% were seen once. The sequenced sample was PBMCs. The receptors derive from a man aged 35 to 55 in good health and CMV-seropositive.

The rearrangement joins TRBV6-5 to TRBJ1-1, with D unclear. V lost 0 bases to trimming and J lost 7 bases, with 6 bases between them. The CDR3 consists of 12 residues. The germline V gene encodes CDR1 MNHEY and CDR2 SVGAGI. The CDR3 DNA follows: TGTGCCAGCAGTTACTCGAGTGGTGAAGCTTTCTTT. Translating it yields CASSYSSGEAFF.

The V gene is TRBV12-5, the J gene TRBJ1-1, with unresolved D. Germline CDR1 is LGHNT and CDR2 is FRNRAP. The CDR3 extends over 11 amino acids. The V end lost 0 bases, the J end lost 8 bases, and 4 bases lay between the germline ends. The CDR3 DNA reads as TGTGCTAGTGGTTTGGTATCAGAAGCTTTCTTT. Translation: CASGLVSEAFF.

V gene TRBV29-1 combines with J gene TRBJ1-1, with D possibly being TRBD1 (5 bases). The CDR3 contains 13 residues. V lost 3 bases, J lost 1 base, and 9 bases lay in between. Germline V gene sequence: CDR1 SQVTM, CDR2 ANQGSEA. CDR3 sequence reads: CSVDGGPNTEAFF. The CDR3 DNA is TGCAGCGTTGACGGGGGTCCGAACACTGAAGCTTTCTTT.

This sequence joins TRBV30 and TRBJ2-5; 12 positions agree with TRBD2. With V trimmed by 2 bases and J by 4 bases, 2 bases remained unmatched. The CDR3 covers 14 residues. The germline CDR1 and CDR2 sequences are GTSNPN and SVGIG (reference sequence). As DNA, the CDR3 is TGTGCCTGGAGTCTAGCGGGGGGGCTAGAGACCCAGTACTTC. Protein: CAWSLAGGLETQYF.

The genes are TRBV7-2 and TRBJ1-1; 8 nucleotides match TRBD1. In germline, CDR1 is SGHTA, CDR2 FQGNSA. J lost 0 bases, V lost 5 bases, and 8 bases had no gene match. CDR3 length: 16 amino acids. CDR3 loop: CASSTQTGALNTEAFF. In nucleotides, the CDR3 is TGTGCCAGCAGCACACAGACAGGGGCTCTGAACACTGAAGCTTTCTTT. The full variable domain, in which reference TRBV7-2 and TRBJ1-1 provide the parts outside the CDR3, is GAGVSQSPSNKVTEKGKDVELRCDPISGHTALYWYRQSLGQGLEFLIYFQGNSAPDKSGLPSDRFSAERTGGSVSTLTIQRTQQEDSAVYLCASSTQTGALNTEAFFGQGTRLTVV.